The clone carrying this T cell receptor beta chain was seen only a few times. The target antigen is unknown. V lost 5 bases, J lost 10 bases, and 12 bases lay in between. CDR1 is SGHVS and CDR2 is FNYEAQ in the germline V gene. The CDR3 totals 13 residues. From the reads, TCRdb called clonotypes with MiXCR, one entry per CDR3 protein. Of fewer than 400,000 distinct CDR3 sequences listed, 15% to 20% are singletons. This sample was included in a study of T cell repertoires in cytomegalovirus infection. Study summary: Based on public TCR beta signatures, there were indications of CMV infection and of a matching HLA type. Study-wide results and limits: CMV-specific HLA-C-restricted TCR beta clonotypes dominated the ex vivo response.

The chain recombines TRBV7-6 with TRBJ1-6; TRBD1 is a possible D gene (5 bases). This TCR derives from a human donor in good health (CMV status not recorded). Some clones in this sample may be carry-over from other donors' samples. Source material: PBMCs. Written as DNA, the CDR3 is TGTGCCAGCAGCGCCGAGAGGGGCTCACCCCTCCACTTT. It codes for CASSAERGSPLHF.